These 12 T cell receptor beta chains came from one sample sequenced in a study of T cell responses to AZD1222 COVID-19 vaccine. Sequencing used immunoSEQ multiplex PCR; TCRdb keeps in-frame clones, though not all of them. This sample has about 120,000 clones, with approximately 85% found just once. The sample was peripheral blood, taken on day 0 of AZD1222 vaccination. These receptors all stem from an adult in good health.

The chain is built from TRBV3-1 (or the pseudogene TRBV3-2) and TRBJ2-3; D tentatively reads TRBD1 or TRBD2 (6 bases each). Germline-derived CDR1 and CDR2 are LGHDT and YNNKEL (reference sequence). The V end was cut by 1 base, the J end by 5 bases, with 13 bases between. The CDR3 covers 15 residues. In DNA form, the CDR3 reads TGTGCCAGCAGCCAAGTTACGGGGGCGGGAGATACGCAGTATTTT. Protein sequence: CASSQVTGAGDTQYF.

V usage is TRBV2 and J usage is TRBJ1-6; 9 nucleotides agree with TRBD1. J lost 10 bases, V lost 9 bases, and 7 bases had no gene match. This CDR3 has 13 residues. The germline CDR1 and CDR2 sequences are SNHLY and FYNNEI. The CDR3 bases are TGTGCCAGAAGACAGGGGGTTTCCTCACCCCTCCACTTT. Its translation: CARRQGVSSPLHF.

This clone was observed a single time. This chain connects TRBV2 to TRBJ1-2, with unresolved D. The CDR3 runs to 16 residues. Germline V lookup: CDR1 SNHLY, CDR2 FYNNEI. Trimming cost V 6 bases and J 0 bases, with 17 bases left between them. CDR3 nucleotides: TGTGCCAGCAGCGGGGAGGAACGAGGACCTAACTATGGCTACACCTTC. Translation gives CASSGEERGPNYGYTF. Full variable domain (missing parts from reference TRBV2 and TRBJ1-2): EPEVTQTPSHQVTQMGQEVILRCVPISNHLYFYWYRQILGQKVEFLVSFYNNEISEKSEIFDDQFSVERPDGSNFTLKIRSTKLEDSAMYFCASSGEERGPNYGYTFGSGTRLTVV.

The chain recombines TRBV7-3 with TRBJ2-7; tentatively, D is TRBD2 (6 bases). The CDR3 loop spans 13 amino acids. Germline assignment: CDR1 SGHTA and CDR2 FQGTGA. Trimming removed 5 bases at V and 6 bases at J, with 14 bases between. CDR3 sequence reads: CASSAQSTSEQYF. DNA for the CDR3: TGTGCCAGCAGCGCGCAGTCGACTAGCGAGCAGTACTTC.

Only a few counts were recorded for this clone. The rearrangement links TRBV4-3 to TRBJ2-1; a weak D match, TRBD2 (5 bases). Trimming cost V 4 bases and J 7 bases, with 11 bases left between them. The length of the CDR3 is 13 residues. The germline CDR1 and CDR2 sequences are LGHNA and YSLEER. CDR3 DNA: TGCGCCAGCAGCCTAGAGGGATGGAATGAGCAGTTCTTC. Residues: CASSLEGWNEQFF.

V and J are TRBV4-1 and TRBJ2-3, with 7 bases fitting TRBD2. Germline V gives CDR1 MGHRA, CDR2 YSYEKL. V gave up 1 base and J gave up 2 bases; unmatched junction bases: 6. CDR3 length: 16 amino acids. CDR3 protein: CASSQAWGGTTDTQYF. The CDR3 bases are TGCGCCAGCAGCCAAGCCTGGGGGGGGACCACAGATACGCAGTATTTT.

This clone turned up a few times. The chain couples TRBV19 to TRBJ2-7; perhaps TRBD1 as D (7 bases). Trimming pared 5 bases from V and 2 bases from J, leaving 13 bases between. There are 14 residues in the CDR3. The V gene's germline CDR1 is LNHDA and CDR2 SQIVND (reference sequence). The CDR3 sequence: CASSSQGEAYEQYF. In nucleotides, the CDR3 is TGTGCCAGTAGTTCTCAGGGGGAGGCCTACGAGCAGTACTTC.

This chain connects TRBV12-3 or TRBV12-4 to TRBJ1-2; 8 bases match TRBD1. The CDR3 has 12 amino acids. The V segment lost 7 bases and the J segment 7 bases; nucleotides outside the gene matches: 5. The CDR3 nucleotides are TGTGCCAGCACCCTGACAGGGGTTGGCTACACCTTC. Translation gives CASTLTGVGYTF.

The rearrangement joins TRBV3-1 (or the pseudogene TRBV3-2) to TRBJ1-2; D ambiguous. Trimming cost V 4 bases and J 5 bases, with 14 bases left between them. The germline V gene encodes CDR1 LGHDT and CDR2 YNNKEL (reference sequence). The CDR3 contains 14 residues. The CDR3 loop is CASSLYASDYGYTF. In nucleotides, the CDR3 is TGTGCCAGCAGCCTATATGCGTCGGATTATGGCTACACCTTC.

The V gene is TRBV7-2, the J gene TRBJ2-5; the match to TRBD2 covers 8 bases. The CDR3 extends over 16 amino acids. V was pared by 4 bases and J by 5 bases, with 12 bases of the junction left unmatched. From germline, CDR1 is SGHTA and CDR2 FQGNSA. CDR3 coding DNA: TGTGCCAGCAGCTCGAACGGACTAGCTGCAGAGGAGACCCAGTACTTC. This sequence encodes CASSSNGLAAEETQYF.

This chain links TRBV30 with TRBJ1-4; TRBD1 is a possible D gene (5 bases). The CDR3 is made up of 14 amino acids. Germline assignment: CDR1 GTSNPN and CDR2 SVGIG (reference sequence). V was cut by 7 bases and J by 8 bases, with 20 bases left in between. CDR3 DNA: TGTGCCTCAAACCCAAGCGCGGGGGGGGAAAAACTGTTTTTT. Amino acid sequence: CASNPSAGGEKLFF. Looking up the rest from reference TRBV30 and TRBJ1-4 gives the full variable domain: SQTIHQWPATLVQPVGSPLSLECTVEGTSNPNLYWYRQAAGRGLQLLFYSVGIGQISSEVPQNLSASRPQDRQFILSSKKLLLSDSGFYLCASNPSAGGEKLFFGSGTQLSVL.

The chain recombines TRBV6-5 with TRBJ2-7, with no clear D. The CDR3 length is 13 residues. Germline V gene sequence: CDR1 MNHEY, CDR2 SVGAGI. The V and J ends lost 2 bases and 9 bases respectively, with 14 bases between them. The CDR3 sequence is CASSYARQVAQYF. The DNA of the CDR3 is TGTGCCAGCAGTTACGCCCGGCAGGTCGCGCAGTACTTC.